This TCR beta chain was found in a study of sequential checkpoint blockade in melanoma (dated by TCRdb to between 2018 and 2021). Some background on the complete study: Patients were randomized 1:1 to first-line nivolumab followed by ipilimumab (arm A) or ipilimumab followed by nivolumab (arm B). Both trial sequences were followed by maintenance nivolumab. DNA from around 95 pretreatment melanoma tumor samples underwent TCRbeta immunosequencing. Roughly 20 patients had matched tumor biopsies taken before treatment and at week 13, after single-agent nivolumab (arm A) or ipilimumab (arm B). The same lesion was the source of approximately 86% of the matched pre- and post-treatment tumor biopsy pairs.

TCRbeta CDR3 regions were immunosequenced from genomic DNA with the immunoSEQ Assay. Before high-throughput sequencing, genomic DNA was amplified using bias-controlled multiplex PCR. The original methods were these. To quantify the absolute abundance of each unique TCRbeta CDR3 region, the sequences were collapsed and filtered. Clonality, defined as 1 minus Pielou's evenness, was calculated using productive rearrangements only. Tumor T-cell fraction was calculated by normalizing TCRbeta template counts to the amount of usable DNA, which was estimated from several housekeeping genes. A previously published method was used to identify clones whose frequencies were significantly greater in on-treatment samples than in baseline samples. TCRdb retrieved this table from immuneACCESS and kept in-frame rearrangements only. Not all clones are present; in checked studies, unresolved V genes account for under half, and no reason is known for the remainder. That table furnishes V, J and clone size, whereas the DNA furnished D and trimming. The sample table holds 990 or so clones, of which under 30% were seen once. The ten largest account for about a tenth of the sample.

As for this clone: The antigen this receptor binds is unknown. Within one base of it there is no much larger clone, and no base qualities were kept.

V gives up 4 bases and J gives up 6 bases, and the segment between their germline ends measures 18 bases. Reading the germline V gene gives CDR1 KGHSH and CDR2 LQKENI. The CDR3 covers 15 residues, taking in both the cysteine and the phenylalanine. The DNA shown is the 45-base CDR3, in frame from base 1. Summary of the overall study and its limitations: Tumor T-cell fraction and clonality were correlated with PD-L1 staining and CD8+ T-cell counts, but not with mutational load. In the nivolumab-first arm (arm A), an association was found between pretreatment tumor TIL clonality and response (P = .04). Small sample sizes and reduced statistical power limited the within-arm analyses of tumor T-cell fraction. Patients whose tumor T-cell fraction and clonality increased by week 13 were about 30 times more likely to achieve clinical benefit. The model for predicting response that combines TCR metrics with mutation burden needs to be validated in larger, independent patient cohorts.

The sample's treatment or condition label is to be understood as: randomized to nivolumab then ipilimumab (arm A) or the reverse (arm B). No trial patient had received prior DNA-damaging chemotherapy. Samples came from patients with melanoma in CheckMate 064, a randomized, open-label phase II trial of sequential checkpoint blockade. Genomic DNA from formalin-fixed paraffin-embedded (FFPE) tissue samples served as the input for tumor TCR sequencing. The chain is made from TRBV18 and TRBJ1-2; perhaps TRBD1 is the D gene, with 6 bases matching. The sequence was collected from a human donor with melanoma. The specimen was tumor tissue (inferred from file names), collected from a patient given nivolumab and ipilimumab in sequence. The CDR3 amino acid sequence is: CASSLQGNARDGYTF. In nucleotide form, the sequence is TGTGCCAGCTCACTACAGGGAAATGCCAGGGATGGCTACACCTTC.